The TCR beta chain described here comes from a study of OX40 agonist ivuxolimab in advanced cancers. For the wider study: Ivuxolimab was an agonistic, fully human IgG2 monoclonal antibody directed against OX40 (CD134), a costimulatory receptor. Partial responses occurred in three dose-escalation patients, of whom one had hepatocellular carcinoma and two had cutaneous melanoma. Prior anti-PD-1, anti-PD-L1 or anti-CTLA-4 therapy was permitted, and checkpoint inhibitors had been received by less than 45% of dose-escalation patients. The paper covers the monotherapy dose-escalation part of the phase I ivuxolimab trial, which included N ≈ 57 patients. Among the approximately 54 dose-escalation patients, 19 had hepatocellular carcinoma, roughly 15 melanoma, 9 renal cell carcinoma and 9 head and neck cancer. Peripheral TCRbeta sequencing aimed to test whether ivuxolimab altered TCR sequence diversity and caused clonal T-cell expansion. In the dose-escalation cohort, 82.7% of patients were male, and the mean age was approximately 60 years, with a range of about 23 to 85. Intravenous ivuxolimab was administered to patients every 2 weeks at six dose levels: 0.01, 0.1, 0.3, 1.5, 3 and 10 mg/kg.

Genomic DNA was isolated from the sorted cells so that the TCRbeta CDR3 region could be sequenced. TCRbeta CDR3 regions were sequenced using the immunoSEQ Assay. TCRdb provides this immuneACCESS table in a form limited to in-frame rearrangements. Some clones are lacking; in checked studies, under half of them reflect an unresolved V gene, and why the rest are absent is not known. The sample contains roughly 70,000 clones, roughly 80% of them found a single time. 6% to 8% of the sample is held by the ten biggest clonotypes. Trimming accounts for 9 bases at V and 0 bases at J, while the number of junction bases matched to no gene is 17. CDR1 and CDR2 (SGHNT, YYREEE) derive from the germline V gene (reference sequence). The CDR3 runs 18 residues from the cysteine to the phenylalanine. Just CDR3 DNA is preserved here, 54 bases in frame from base 1. The trial excluded patients who had a history of autoimmune disease or who were on systemic immunosuppression. In every dose cohort, peripheral blood was drawn for TCR sequencing at baseline, cycle 4 day 1, and cycle 7 day 1. The samples were taken from a phase I, first-in-human, multicenter, open-label dose-escalation trial of ivuxolimab. Adults with locally advanced or metastatic head and neck squamous cell, hepatocellular, melanoma or renal cell carcinoma were enrolled in the trial. Before TCR sequencing, CD4+ T cells and CD8+ T cells from peripheral blood were sorted into separate populations.

The investigation overall reported the following: The antigen specificity of the clonally expanded peripheral T cells was not determined. Low levels of normalized T-cell clonal expansion were also shown by some nonresponding patients. At doses from 0.1 to 3.0 mg/kg, clonal expansion was seen in both CD4+ and CD8+ blood T cells between baseline and week 6. In the 0.1-3.0 mg/kg groups, partial responders had among the lowest normalized peripheral clonal expansion, particularly in CD8+ T cells. After ivuxolimab, CD8+ T cells had more expanded clones than CD4+ T cells on average.

In the case of this clone: The clone's antigen remains unknown. The sample holds no much larger clone one base away, and base qualities are not on file.

The source material was CD4+ or CD8+ T cells sorted from blood, sampled in a trial of the OX40 agonist ivuxolimab. This clonotype originated in an adult with an advanced solid tumor such as melanoma, head and neck, liver or kidney cancer. The chain joins TRBV5-4 to TRBJ2-3; TRBD2 matches 9 bases in the middle. The CDR3 protein sequence reads: CATQPRGGFSSSTDTQYF. The DNA sequence is TGTGCCACCCAGCCGCGGGGGGGTTTCTCTTCTAGCACAGATACGCAGTATTTT.